This TCR beta chain was retrieved from a study of post-analysis software for immune sequencing data. Turning to the study itself: Clinical courses comprised relapsing-remitting, secondary progressive and progressive-relapsing multiple sclerosis. Findings of the study overall: Relative to controls, patients had about 5 TRBV segments at higher frequency, with TRBV5-6, TRBV5-1 and TRBV20-1 among these. Controls had significantly higher normalized Chao1 diversity than multiple sclerosis patients. Those samples that were prepared in the same batch co-clustered strongly by F measure.

The CDR3 extends over 12 amino acids. The germline V gene has CDR1 DFQATT and CDR2 SNEGSKA (reference sequence). V was pared by 4 bases and J by 7 bases, with 11 bases between. On this clonotype: Its matching antigen is unknown.

Unique molecular identifiers had been added to the TCR beta cDNA libraries. TCRdb reprocessed the PCR reads via MiXCR and lists one record per CDR3 protein. The table records roughly 540,000 distinct CDR3 sequences, under 40% of them present only once. The rearrangement links TRBV20-1 to TRBJ1-5; D is perhaps TRBD1 (6 bases). The clonotype was recovered from a girl aged 2 to 17 with multiple sclerosis. Specimen: blood. The DNA for the CDR3 is TGCAGTGCTAAAATACAGGGACAGCCCCAGCATTTT. The encoded protein is CSAKIQGQPQHF.